The clone carrying this T cell receptor (beta chain) appeared many times. The data derive from a study of T-cell reconstitution after alpha-beta-depleted transplantation in children. Construction of the TCRbeta library involved unique molecular identifiers. TCRdb called the PCR reads again in MiXCR, with one record for every CDR3 protein. Altogether a few hundred thousand distinct CDR3 sequences are present, 9.7% being singletons, with the ten largest covering 5% to 6%. Trimming took 3 bases from V and 6 from J, leaving 2 bases between them. There are 11 residues in the CDR3. The chain combines TRBV12-3 or TRBV12-4 with TRBJ2-2; unclear D gene. This specimen was PBMCs from the stem cell graft donor, taken from the stem cell graft. This TCR was recovered from a human donor who donated a stem cell graft to a child with SCID. The chain's CDR3 is CASSFAGELFF. CDR3 DNA sequence: TGTGCCAGCAGTTTTGCCGGGGAGCTGTTTTTT.